This T cell receptor (beta chain) was identified during a study of T cell changes during pregnancy in multiple sclerosis. Germline CDR1 is SGHNT and CDR2 is YYREEE (reference sequence). J lost 0 bases, V lost 3 bases, and 14 bases had no gene match. CDR3 length: 18 amino acids. Only in-frame clones appear in the TCRdb table, and some are missing; sequencing was by immunoSEQ multiplex PCR. The table has 95,000 to 150,000 clones, roughly 92% seen once. The V call is TRBV5-4, the J call TRBJ1-1; 7 nucleotides agree with TRBD1. The source was peripheral blood, collected before pregnancy. The TCR originated in a female donor with multiple sclerosis, enrolled in a pregnancy study. This CDR3 reads CASSSRMTGKDMNTEAFF. The DNA of the CDR3 is TGTGCCAGCAGCTCCAGGATGACAGGGAAGGATATGAACACTGAAGCTTTCTTT.